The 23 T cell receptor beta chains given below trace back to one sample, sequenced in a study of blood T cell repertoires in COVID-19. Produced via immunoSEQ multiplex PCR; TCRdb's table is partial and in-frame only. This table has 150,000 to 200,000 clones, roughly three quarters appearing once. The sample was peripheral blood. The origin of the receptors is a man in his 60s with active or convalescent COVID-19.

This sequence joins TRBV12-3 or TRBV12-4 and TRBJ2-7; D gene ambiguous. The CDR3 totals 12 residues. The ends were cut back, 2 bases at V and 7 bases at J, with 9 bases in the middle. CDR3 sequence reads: CASSLLSREQYF. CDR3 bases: TGTGCCAGCAGTTTACTATCTAGGGAGCAGTACTTC.

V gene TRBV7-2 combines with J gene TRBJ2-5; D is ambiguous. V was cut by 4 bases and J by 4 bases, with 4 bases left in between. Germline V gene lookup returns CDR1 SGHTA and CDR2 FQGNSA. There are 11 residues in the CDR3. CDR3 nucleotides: TGTGCCAGCAGCTCTTCAGAGACCCAGTACTTC. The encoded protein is CASSSSETQYF.

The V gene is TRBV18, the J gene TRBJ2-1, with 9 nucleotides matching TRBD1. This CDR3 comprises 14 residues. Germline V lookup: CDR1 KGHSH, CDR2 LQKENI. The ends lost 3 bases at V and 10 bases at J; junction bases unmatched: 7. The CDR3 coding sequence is TGTGCCAGCTCACCGGGACAGGGCCGAGGGGAGCAGTTCTTC. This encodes CASSPGQGRGEQFF.

Written as DNA, the CDR3 is TGTGCCAGTAGCCCGAGGGTAGCGGGAGGCACAGATACGCAGTATTTT. Protein sequence: CASSPRVAGGTDTQYF. This chain connects TRBV19 to TRBJ2-3; the match to TRBD2 covers 9 bases. V was clipped by 6 bases and J by 1 base; unmatched bases: 8. The V gene's germline CDR1 is LNHDA and CDR2 SQIVND (reference sequence). This CDR3 has 16 residues.

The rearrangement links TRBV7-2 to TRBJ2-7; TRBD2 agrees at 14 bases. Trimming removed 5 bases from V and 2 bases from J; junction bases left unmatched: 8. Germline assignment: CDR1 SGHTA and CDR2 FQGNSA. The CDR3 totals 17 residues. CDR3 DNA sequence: TGTGCCAGCAGCCTGGCCGGGACTAGCGGGAGTCCCTACGAGCAGTACTTC. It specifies CASSLAGTSGSPYEQYF.

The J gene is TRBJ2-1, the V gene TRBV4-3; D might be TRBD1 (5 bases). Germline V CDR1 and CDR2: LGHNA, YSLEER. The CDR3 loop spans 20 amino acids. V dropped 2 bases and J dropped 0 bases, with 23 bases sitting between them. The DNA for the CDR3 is TGCGCCAGCAGCCAACCCCAGGGTTTGGCACCACCCGGCTCCTACAATGAGCAGTTCTTC. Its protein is CASSQPQGLAPPGSYNEQFF.

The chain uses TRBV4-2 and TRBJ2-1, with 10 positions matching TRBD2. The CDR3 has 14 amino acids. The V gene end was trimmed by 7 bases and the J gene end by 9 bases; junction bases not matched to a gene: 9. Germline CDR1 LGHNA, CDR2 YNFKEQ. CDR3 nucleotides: TGTGCCAGCATGATCAGCGGGAGGGCGGGTGAGCAGTTCTTC. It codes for CASMISGRAGEQFF.

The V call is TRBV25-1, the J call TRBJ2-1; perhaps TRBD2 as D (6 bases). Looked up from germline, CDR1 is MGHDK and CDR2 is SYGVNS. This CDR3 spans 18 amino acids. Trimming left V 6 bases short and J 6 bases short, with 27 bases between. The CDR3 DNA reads TGTGCCAGCAGGGACATCTCCTCGAGGGGACTTGCGGTCAATGAGCAGTTCTTC. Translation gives CASRDISSRGLAVNEQFF.

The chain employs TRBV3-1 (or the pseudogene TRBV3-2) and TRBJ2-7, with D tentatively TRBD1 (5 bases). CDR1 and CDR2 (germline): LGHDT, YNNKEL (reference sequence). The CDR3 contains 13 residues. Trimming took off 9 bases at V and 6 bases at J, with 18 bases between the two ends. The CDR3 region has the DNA TGTGCCAGTCGACTTGGGGCCGGTAGCGAGCAGTACTTC. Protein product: CASRLGAGSEQYF.

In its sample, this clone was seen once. The CDR3 DNA reads TGTGCCAGCAGGCCGGGACAGATGAACACTGAAGCTTTCTTT. Protein product: CASRPGQMNTEAFF. V is TRBV6-5 and J is TRBJ1-1; 7 nucleotides match TRBD1. The CDR3 runs 14 residues. Germline V CDR1 and CDR2: MNHEY, SVGAGI. The J segment lost 0 bases and the V segment lost 6 bases, leaving 4 bases of the junction unmatched.

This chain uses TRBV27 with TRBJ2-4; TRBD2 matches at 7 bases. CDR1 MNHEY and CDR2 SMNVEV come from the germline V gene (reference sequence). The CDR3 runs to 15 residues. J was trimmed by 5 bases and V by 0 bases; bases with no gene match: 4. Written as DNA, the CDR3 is TGTGCCAGCAGTTTATCGTGGGGGGGTGAAAACATTCAGTACTTC. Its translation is CASSLSWGGENIQYF.

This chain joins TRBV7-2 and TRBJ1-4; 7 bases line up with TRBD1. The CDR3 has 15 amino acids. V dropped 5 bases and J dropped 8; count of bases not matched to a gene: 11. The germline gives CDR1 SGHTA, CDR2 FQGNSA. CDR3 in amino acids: CASSQPTGVDEKLFF. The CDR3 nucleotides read TGTGCCAGCAGCCAACCCACAGGGGTGGACGAAAAACTGTTTTTT.

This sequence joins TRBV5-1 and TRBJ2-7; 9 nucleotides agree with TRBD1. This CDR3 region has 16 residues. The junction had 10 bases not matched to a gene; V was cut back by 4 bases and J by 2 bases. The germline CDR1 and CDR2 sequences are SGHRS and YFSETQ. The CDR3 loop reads CASSKSRRDRAYEQYF. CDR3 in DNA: TGCGCCAGCAGCAAGTCAAGACGGGACAGGGCCTACGAGCAGTACTTC.

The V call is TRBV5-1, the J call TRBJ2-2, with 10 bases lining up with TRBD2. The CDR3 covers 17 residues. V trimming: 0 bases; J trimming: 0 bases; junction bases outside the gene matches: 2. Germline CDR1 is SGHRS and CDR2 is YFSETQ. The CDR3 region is CASSLASGSANTGELFF. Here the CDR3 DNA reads TGCGCCAGCAGCTTGGCTAGCGGGAGTGCGAACACCGGGGAGCTGTTTTTT.

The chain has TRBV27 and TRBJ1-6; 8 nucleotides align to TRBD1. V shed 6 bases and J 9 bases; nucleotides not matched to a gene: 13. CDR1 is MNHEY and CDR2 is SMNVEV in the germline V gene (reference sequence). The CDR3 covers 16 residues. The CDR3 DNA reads TGTGCCAGCAGGGCAGGGGGCCAGGCTGGTGGTTCACCCCTCCACTTT. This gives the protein CASRAGGQAGGSPLHF.

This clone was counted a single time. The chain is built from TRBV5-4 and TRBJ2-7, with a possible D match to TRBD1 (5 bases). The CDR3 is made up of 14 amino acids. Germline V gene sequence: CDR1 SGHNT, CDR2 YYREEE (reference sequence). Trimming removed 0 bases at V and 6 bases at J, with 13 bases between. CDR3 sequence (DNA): TGTGCCAGCAGCTTGGAGGCAGGGCCAGGCGAGCAGTACTTC. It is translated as CASSLEAGPGEQYF.

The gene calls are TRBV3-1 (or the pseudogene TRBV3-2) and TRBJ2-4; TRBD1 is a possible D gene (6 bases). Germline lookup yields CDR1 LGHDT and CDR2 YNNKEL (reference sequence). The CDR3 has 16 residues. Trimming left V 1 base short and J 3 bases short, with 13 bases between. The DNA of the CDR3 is TGTGCCAGCAGCCAAGTACCTGGACAGAACAAAAACATTCAGTACTTC. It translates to CASSQVPGQNKNIQYF.

This CDR3 reads CATRGLAGRTQYF. CDR3 sequence (DNA): TGTGCCACTAGGGGACTAGCGGGTCGCACGCAGTATTTT. V and J are TRBV28 and TRBJ2-3; TRBD2 matches at 12 bases. The CDR3 extends over 13 amino acids. V shed 10 bases and J 9 bases; nucleotides not matched to a gene: 8. The germline gives CDR1 MDHEN, CDR2 SYDVKM. Complete variable domain (other parts from reference TRBV28 and TRBJ2-3): DVKVTQSSRYLVKRTGEKVFLECVQDMDHENMFWYRQDPGLGLRLIYFSYDVKMKEKGDIPEGYSVSREKKERFSLILESASTNQTSMYLCATRGLAGRTQYFGPGTRLTVL.

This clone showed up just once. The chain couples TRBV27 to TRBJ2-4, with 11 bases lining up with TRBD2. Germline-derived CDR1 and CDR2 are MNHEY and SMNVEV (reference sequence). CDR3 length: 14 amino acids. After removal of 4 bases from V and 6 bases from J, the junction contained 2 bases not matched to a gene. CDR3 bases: TGTGCCAGCAGTTGGACTAGCGGGCGAAACATTCAGTACTTC. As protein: CASSWTSGRNIQYF.

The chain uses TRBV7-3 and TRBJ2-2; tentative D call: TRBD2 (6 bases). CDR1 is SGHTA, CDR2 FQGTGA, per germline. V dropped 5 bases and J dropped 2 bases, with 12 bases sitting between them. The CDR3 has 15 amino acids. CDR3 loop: CASSRGLRNTGELFF. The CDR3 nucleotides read TGTGCCAGCAGCCGGGGACTGCGCAACACCGGGGAGCTGTTTTTT.

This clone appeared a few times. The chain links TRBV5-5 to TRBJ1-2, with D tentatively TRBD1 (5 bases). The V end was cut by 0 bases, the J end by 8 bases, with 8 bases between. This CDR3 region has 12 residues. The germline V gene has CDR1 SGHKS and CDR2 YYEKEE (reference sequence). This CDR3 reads CASSLGQLGYTF. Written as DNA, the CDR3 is TGTGCCAGCAGCTTGGGACAGTTGGGCTACACCTTC.

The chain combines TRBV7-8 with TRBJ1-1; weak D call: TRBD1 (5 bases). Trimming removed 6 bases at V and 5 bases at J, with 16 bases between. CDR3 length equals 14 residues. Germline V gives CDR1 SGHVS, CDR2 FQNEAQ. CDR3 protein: CASSLSAGGTEAFF. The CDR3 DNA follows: TGTGCCAGCAGTCTTTCGGCCGGGGGGACTGAAGCTTTCTTT.

In DNA, the CDR3 is TGTGCCAGCAGTGATCCGGACAGATTCAATGAGCAGTTCTTC. The encoded protein is CASSDPDRFNEQFF. V and J are TRBV6-1 and TRBJ2-1; tentative D call: TRBD1 (6 bases). Trimming removed 3 bases at V and 6 bases at J, with 12 bases between. Germline CDR1 and CDR2: MNHNS and SASEGT. The CDR3 is made up of 14 amino acids.